The clone carrying this T cell receptor beta chain was seen a handful of times. The sample is drawn from a study of glioma-infiltrating T cells. As for the study in general: WHO grade II oligodendrogliomas or astrocytomas, plus non-recurrent WHO grade IV glioblastomas, were sampled. Before surgery, glioma patients received dexamethasone for at most six days.

Using RNA template, CDR3s of TCR alpha and beta were amplified with iRepertoire arm-PCR. For one-step reverse transcription and amplification, about 90-450 ng of tissue mRNA or PBMC total RNA was used. A single record per CDR3 protein comes from TCRdb applying MiXCR to the multiplex PCR reads. Among 300,000 to 450,000 distinct CDR3 sequences listed, 41% were seen once. Trimming at V came to 2 bases and at J to 2 bases, leaving 9 bases not matched to a gene. CDR1 and CDR2 from the germline V gene are MGHRA and YSYEKL. CDR3 length: 17 residues. V is TRBV4-1 and J is TRBJ2-7; TRBD2 aligns across 10 bases. This receptor was identified in a human donor with low-grade glioma or glioblastoma, undergoing nonglioma brain surgery, or in good health (not recorded which). Source material: glioma tissue, nonneoplastic brain tissue, or PBMCs (not recorded which). As DNA, the CDR3 is TGCGCCAGCAGCCAAAGGGCCGCTAGCGGGAGTGCCTACGAGCAGTACTTC. Translating it yields CASSQRAASGSAYEQYF.